The 12 T cell receptor beta chains below come from one sample, sequenced in a study of radiotherapy plus CTLA-4 blockade in lung cancer. TCRdb's table, derived via immunoSEQ multiplex PCR, lists solely in-frame clones and lacks some. The sample lists 55,000 to 70,000 clones, around 80% occurring once. The sample consisted of peripheral blood, taken from a patient treated with radiotherapy plus ipilimumab. The receptors stem from a human donor with non-small cell lung cancer who had a complete response to radiotherapy plus ipilimumab.

The chain has TRBV2 and TRBJ2-3; TRBD2 matches 12 bases. The germline V gene has CDR1 SNHLY and CDR2 FYNNEI. V lost 8 bases and J lost 4; bases outside the gene matches: 7. The CDR3 has 15 residues. The chain's CDR3 is CASGKTSGRADTQYF. The CDR3 DNA sequence: TGTGCCAGCGGGAAGACTAGCGGGAGAGCAGATACGCAGTATTTT.

The chain recombines TRBV25-1 with TRBJ1-2; D is possibly TRBD1 (5 bases). The CDR3 is 14 residues long. The V gene's germline CDR1 is MGHDK and CDR2 SYGVNS. V lost 0 bases and J lost 8, with 13 bases in between. CDR3 DNA: TGTGCCAGCAGTGAATATGGGGGGTCCGGGGGCTACACCTTC. Translation gives CASSEYGGSGGYTF.

This clone showed up just a few times. V and J are TRBV19 and TRBJ1-5; 12 bases map to TRBD1. Germline V CDR1 and CDR2: LNHDA, SQIVND (reference sequence). CDR3 length: 16 amino acids. J was trimmed by 7 bases and V by 3 bases; bases with no gene match: 7. CDR3 amino acids: CASSIPGQGAGQPQHF. The CDR3 nucleotides read TGTGCCAGTAGTATTCCGGGACAGGGGGCCGGGCAGCCCCAGCATTTT.

V usage is TRBV7-2 and J usage is TRBJ2-3; 12 nucleotides match TRBD1. The junction had 9 bases not matched to a gene; V was cut back by 5 bases and J by 6 bases. Germline loops: CDR1 SGHTA, CDR2 FQGNSA. The CDR3 sequence is 16 residues long. The CDR3 DNA is TGTGCCAGCAGCCCTCAGGGACAGGGGGCGTCGGATACGCAGTATTTT. It specifies CASSPQGQGASDTQYF. The whole variable domain, remainder taken from reference TRBV7-2 and TRBJ2-3, is GAGVSQSPSNKVTEKGKDVELRCDPISGHTALYWYRQSLGQGLEFLIYFQGNSAPDKSGLPSDRFSAERTGGSVSTLTIQRTQQEDSAVYLCASSPQGQGASDTQYFGPGTRLTVL.

The chain couples TRBV27 to TRBJ1-1; D ambiguous. The V end was cut by 5 bases, the J end by 1 base, with 23 bases between. Germline loops: CDR1 MNHEY, CDR2 SMNVEV (reference sequence). This CDR3 is built from 18 residues. The CDR3 loop is CASSHTSPGPSRNTEAFF. The CDR3, as DNA: TGTGCCAGCAGTCACACCAGTCCCGGTCCCTCTAGGAACACTGAAGCTTTCTTT.

This clone was seen a handful of times. The CDR3 coding sequence is TGTGCCATCAGAGCGGGGGGGCCAGGCAATGAGCAGTTCTTC. It codes for CAIRAGGPGNEQFF. The V call is TRBV10-3, the J call TRBJ2-1; 10 nucleotides match TRBD2. The CDR3 length is 14 residues. Trimming took 6 bases from V and 6 from J; bases not matched to a gene: 5. Germline CDR1 ENHRY, CDR2 SYGVKD.

V and J are TRBV18 and TRBJ2-3; 9 bases align to TRBD2. CDR3 size: 15 residues. The V gene end was trimmed by 3 bases and the J gene end by 2 bases; junction bases not matched to a gene: 3. Germline V gene lookup returns CDR1 KGHSH and CDR2 LQKENI. CDR3 region: CASSPLAGVTDTQYF. CDR3 sequence (DNA): TGTGCCAGCTCACCTTTAGCGGGGGTCACAGATACGCAGTATTTT.

This clone was seen only a few times. The chain recombines TRBV9 with TRBJ2-5, with 7 bases identical to TRBD2. With 1 base clipped from V and 4 bases from J, the junction kept 1 base outside the gene matches. CDR1 and CDR2 (germline): SGDLS, YYNGEE. The CDR3 is 13 residues long. CDR3 in amino acids: CASSVWGGETQYF. DNA of the CDR3: TGTGCCAGCAGCGTATGGGGGGGAGAGACCCAGTACTTC.

This chain uses TRBV18 with TRBJ2-5; D call uncertain. This CDR3 spans 12 amino acids. CDR1 is KGHSH, CDR2 LQKENI, per germline. V was shortened by 6 bases and J by 5 bases, with 10 bases between the two germline ends. The CDR3 reads CASSPRMETQYF. The CDR3 coding sequence is TGTGCCAGCTCCCCCAGGATGGAGACCCAGTACTTC.

In this sample, this clone turned up once. This chain joins TRBV18 and TRBJ2-4, with 12 bases matching TRBD2. V gave up 3 bases and J gave up 0 bases; unmatched junction bases: 6. CDR1 is KGHSH, CDR2 LQKENI, per germline. CDR3 length: 18 residues. CDR3 protein: CASSPTSGRELAKNIQYF. CDR3 DNA sequence: TGTGCCAGCTCACCGACTAGCGGGAGAGAGTTAGCCAAAAACATTCAGTACTTC.

This clone was seen a few times. The chain employs TRBV10-3 and TRBJ1-2; D remains unclear. From germline, CDR1 is ENHRY and CDR2 SYGVKD. V shed 3 bases and J shed 2 bases, with 4 bases lying between them. The CDR3 extends over 12 amino acids. The CDR3 DNA reads as TGTGCCATCAGTGACAGGAACTATGGCTACACCTTC. This codes for CAISDRNYGYTF.

The V gene is TRBV18, the J gene TRBJ2-1; 10 bases map to TRBD2. The germline V gene encodes CDR1 KGHSH and CDR2 LQKENI. There are 15 residues in the CDR3. Trimming took 2 bases from V and 6 from J; bases not matched to a gene: 4. The CDR3 reads CASSPSGGGTNEQFF. CDR3 coding DNA: TGTGCCAGCTCACCAAGCGGGGGGGGCACCAATGAGCAGTTCTTC.